This T cell receptor beta chain was retrieved from a study of cytomegalovirus exposure and HLA in healthy donors. This clone was seen only a few times. PCR employed 60 Vbeta and 13 Jbeta primers. Some clones are missing from TCRdb's copy, which holds only in-frame ones; the method was immunoSEQ multiplex PCR. The table lists over 85,000 clones, under 85% of them singletons. The sequenced sample consisted of PBMCs. This receptor was taken from a man aged 30-40 years in good health and CMV-seropositive.

This chain's CDR3 is CASSYGQGPKEQYF. The CDR3 DNA reads TGTGCCAGCAGTTATGGGCAGGGTCCTAAGGAGCAGTACTTC. The chain couples TRBV6-5 to TRBJ2-7; D might be TRBD1 (5 bases). The CDR3 is made up of 14 amino acids. The V end was cut by 3 bases, the J end by 7 bases, with 16 bases between. Germline V gene lookup returns CDR1 MNHEY and CDR2 SVGAGI.